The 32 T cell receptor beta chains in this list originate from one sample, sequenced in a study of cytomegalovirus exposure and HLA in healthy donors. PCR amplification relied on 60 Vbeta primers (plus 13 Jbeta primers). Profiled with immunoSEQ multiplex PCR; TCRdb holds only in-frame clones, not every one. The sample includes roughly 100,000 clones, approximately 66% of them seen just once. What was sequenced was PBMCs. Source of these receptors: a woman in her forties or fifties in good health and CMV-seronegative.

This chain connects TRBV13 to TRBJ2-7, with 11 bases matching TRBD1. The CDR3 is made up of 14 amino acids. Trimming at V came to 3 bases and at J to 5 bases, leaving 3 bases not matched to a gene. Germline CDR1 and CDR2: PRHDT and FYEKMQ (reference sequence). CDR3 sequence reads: CASSFWTGGNEQYF. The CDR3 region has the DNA TGTGCCAGCAGCTTTTGGACAGGGGGCAACGAGCAGTACTTC. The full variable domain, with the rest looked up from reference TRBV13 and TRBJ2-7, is AAGVIQSPRHLIKEKRETATLKCYPIPRHDTVYWYQQGPGQDPQFLISFYEKMQSDKGSIPDRFSAQQFSDYHSELNMSSLELGDSALYFCASSFWTGGNEQYFGPGTRLTVT.

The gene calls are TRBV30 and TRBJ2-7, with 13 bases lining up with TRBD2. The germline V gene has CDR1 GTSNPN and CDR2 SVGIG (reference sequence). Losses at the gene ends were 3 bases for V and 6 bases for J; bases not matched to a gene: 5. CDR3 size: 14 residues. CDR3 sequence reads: CAWSEGLAGTEQYF. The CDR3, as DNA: TGTGCCTGGAGCGAGGGACTAGCGGGGACCGAGCAGTACTTC. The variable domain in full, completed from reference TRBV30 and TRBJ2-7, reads SQTIHQWPATLVQPVGSPLSLECTVEGTSNPNLYWYRQAAGRGLQLLFYSVGIGQISSEVPQNLSASRPQDRQFILSSKKLLLSDSGFYLCAWSEGLAGTEQYFGPGTRLTVT.

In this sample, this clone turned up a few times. For the CDR3, the DNA is TGTGCCAGCAGCTCGTACAGGGATTACCAAGAGACCCAGTACTTC. Residues: CASSSYRDYQETQYF. The chain links TRBV5-6 to TRBJ2-5, with D possibly being TRBD1 (6 bases). V lost 3 bases and J 0 bases, leaving 12 bases between the germline ends. The CDR3 sequence is 15 residues long. Germline lookup yields CDR1 SGHDT and CDR2 YYEEEE.

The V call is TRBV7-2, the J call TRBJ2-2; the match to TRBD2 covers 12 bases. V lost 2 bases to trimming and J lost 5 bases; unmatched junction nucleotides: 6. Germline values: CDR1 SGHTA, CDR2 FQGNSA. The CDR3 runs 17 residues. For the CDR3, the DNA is TGTGCCAGCAGCTTATTAGGACTAGCGGGATCGACCGGGGAGCTGTTTTTT. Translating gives CASSLLGLAGSTGELFF.

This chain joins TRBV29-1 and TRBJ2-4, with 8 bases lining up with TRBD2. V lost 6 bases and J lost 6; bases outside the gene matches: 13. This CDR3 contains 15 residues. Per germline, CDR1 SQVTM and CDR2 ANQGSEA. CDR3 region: CSVETSGTRANIQYF. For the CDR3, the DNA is TGCAGCGTGGAGACGAGTGGGACTAGGGCAAACATTCAGTACTTC. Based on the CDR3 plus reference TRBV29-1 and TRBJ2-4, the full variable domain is SAVISQKPSRDICQRGTSLTIQCQVDSQVTMMFWYRQQPGQSLTLIATANQGSEATYESGFVIDKFPISRPNLTFSTLTVSNMSPEDSSIYLCSVETSGTRANIQYFGAGTRLSVL.

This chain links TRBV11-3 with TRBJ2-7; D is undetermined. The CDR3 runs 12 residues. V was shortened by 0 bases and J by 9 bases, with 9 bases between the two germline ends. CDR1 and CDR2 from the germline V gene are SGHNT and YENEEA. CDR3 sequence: CASSLEESRQYF. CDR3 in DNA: TGTGCCAGCAGCTTAGAGGAGTCCCGGCAGTACTTC.

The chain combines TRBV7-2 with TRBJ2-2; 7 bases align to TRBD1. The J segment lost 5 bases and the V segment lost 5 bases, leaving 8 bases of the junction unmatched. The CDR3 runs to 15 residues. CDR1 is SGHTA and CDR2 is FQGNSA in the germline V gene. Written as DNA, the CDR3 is TGTGCCAGCAGCATTCAAGGGGGCCAGACCGGGGAGCTGTTTTTT. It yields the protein CASSIQGGQTGELFF.

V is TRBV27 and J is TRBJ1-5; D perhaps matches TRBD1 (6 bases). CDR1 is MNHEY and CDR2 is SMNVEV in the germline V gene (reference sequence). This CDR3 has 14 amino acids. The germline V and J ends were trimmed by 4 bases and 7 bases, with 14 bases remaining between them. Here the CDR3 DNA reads TGTGCCAGCAGTTCGACAGGACCTCGGCAGCCCCAGCATTTT. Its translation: CASSSTGPRQPQHF.

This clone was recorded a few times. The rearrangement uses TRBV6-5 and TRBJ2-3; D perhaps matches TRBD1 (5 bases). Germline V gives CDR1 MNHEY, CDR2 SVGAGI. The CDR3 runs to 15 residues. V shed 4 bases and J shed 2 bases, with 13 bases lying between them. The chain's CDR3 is CASSLGHLSTDTQYF. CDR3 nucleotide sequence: TGTGCCAGCAGTTTGGGGCATCTATCCACAGATACGCAGTATTTT.

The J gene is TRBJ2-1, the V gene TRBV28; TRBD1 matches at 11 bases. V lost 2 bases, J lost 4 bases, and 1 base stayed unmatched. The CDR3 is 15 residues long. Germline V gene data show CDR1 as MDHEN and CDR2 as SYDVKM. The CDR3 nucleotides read TGTGCCAGCAGTTTAGGGACAGGGGGATACAATGAGCAGTTCTTC. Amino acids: CASSLGTGGYNEQFF.

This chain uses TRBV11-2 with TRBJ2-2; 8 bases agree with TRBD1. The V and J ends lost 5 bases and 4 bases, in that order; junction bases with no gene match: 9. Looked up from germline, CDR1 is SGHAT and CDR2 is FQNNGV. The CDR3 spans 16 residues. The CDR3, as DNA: TGTGCCAGCAGCCCCCGGGCCAGGGGGCTCACCGGGGAGCTGTTTTTT. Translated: CASSPRARGLTGELFF. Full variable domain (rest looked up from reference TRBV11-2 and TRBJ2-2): EAGVAQSPRYKIIEKRQSVAFWCNPISGHATLYWYQQILGQGPKLLIQFQNNGVVDDSQLPKDRFSAERLKGVDSTLKIQPAKLEDSAVYLCASSPRARGLTGELFFGEGSRLTVL.

The CDR3 nucleotides are TGTGCCAGCAGCTTAGAGGGAGGGGGCACTGAAGCTTTCTTT. Translation: CASSLEGGGTEAFF. The V gene is TRBV7-9, the J gene TRBJ1-1; possibly TRBD1 for D (6 bases). The CDR3 consists of 14 residues. Germline V lookup: CDR1 SEHNR, CDR2 FQNEAQ (reference sequence). The V and J ends lost 1 base and 4 bases respectively, with 10 bases between them.

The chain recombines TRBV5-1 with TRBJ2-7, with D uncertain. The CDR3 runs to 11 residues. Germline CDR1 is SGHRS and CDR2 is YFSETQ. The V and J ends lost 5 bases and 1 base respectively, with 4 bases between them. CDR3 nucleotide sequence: TGCGCCAGCAGGCGGTCCTACGAGCAGTACTTC. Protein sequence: CASRRSYEQYF.

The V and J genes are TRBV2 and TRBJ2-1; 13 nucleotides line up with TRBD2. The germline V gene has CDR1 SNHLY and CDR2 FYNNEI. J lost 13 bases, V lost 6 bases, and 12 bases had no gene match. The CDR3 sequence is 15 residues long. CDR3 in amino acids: CASSYGLAGAVAQFF. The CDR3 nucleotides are TGTGCCAGCAGCTATGGACTAGCGGGGGCCGTCGCCCAGTTCTTC.

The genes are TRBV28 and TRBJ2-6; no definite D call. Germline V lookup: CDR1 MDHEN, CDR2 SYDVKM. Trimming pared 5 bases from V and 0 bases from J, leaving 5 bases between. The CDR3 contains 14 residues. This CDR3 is CASSPSSGANVLTF. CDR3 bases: TGTGCCAGCAGTCCCAGCTCTGGGGCCAACGTCCTGACTTTC.

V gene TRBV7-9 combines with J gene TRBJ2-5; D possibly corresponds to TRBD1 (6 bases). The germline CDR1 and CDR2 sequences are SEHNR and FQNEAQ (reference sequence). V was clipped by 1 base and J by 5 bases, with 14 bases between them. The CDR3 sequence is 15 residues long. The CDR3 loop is CASSLEQGLWETQYF. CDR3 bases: TGTGCCAGCAGCTTAGAACAGGGTCTGTGGGAGACCCAGTACTTC.

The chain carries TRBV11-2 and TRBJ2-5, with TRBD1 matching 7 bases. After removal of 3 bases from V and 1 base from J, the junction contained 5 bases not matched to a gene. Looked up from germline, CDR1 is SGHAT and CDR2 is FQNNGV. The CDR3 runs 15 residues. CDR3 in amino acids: CASSFLQGFQETQYF. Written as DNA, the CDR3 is TGTGCCAGCAGCTTCCTACAGGGGTTCCAAGAGACCCAGTACTTC.

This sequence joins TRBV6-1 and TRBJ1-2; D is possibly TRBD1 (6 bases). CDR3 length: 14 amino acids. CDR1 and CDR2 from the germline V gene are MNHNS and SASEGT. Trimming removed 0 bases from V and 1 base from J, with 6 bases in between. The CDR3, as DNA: TGTGCCAGCAGTGAAGCACAGGGTAACTATGGCTACACCTTC. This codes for CASSEAQGNYGYTF.

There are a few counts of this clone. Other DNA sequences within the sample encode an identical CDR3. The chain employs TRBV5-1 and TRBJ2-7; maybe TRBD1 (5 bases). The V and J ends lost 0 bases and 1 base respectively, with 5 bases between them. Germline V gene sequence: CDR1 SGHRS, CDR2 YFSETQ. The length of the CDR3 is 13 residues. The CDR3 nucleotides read TGCGCCAGCAGCTTGGCAGGGTCCTACGAGCAGTACTTC. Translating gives CASSLAGSYEQYF. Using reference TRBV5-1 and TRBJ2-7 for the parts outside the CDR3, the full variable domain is KAGVTQTPRYLIKTRGQQVTLSCSPISGHRSVSWYQQTPGQGLQFLFEYFSETQRNKGNFPGRFSGRQFSNSRSEMNVSTLELGDSALYLCASSLAGSYEQYFGPGTRLTVT.

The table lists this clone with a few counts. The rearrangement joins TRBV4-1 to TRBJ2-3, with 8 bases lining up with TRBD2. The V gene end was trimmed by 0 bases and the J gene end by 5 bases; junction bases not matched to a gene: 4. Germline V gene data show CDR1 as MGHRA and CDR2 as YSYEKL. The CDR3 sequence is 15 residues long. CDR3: CASSQDGRAEDTQYF. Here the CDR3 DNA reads TGCGCCAGCAGCCAAGACGGGAGGGCCGAAGATACGCAGTATTTT.

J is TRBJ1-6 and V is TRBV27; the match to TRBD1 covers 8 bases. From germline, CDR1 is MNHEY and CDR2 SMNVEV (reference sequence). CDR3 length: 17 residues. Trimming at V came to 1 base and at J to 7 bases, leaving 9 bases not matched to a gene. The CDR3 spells CASSLYDRGSGNSPLHF. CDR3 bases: TGTGCCAGCAGTTTATACGACAGGGGATCGGGAAATTCACCCCTCCACTTT.

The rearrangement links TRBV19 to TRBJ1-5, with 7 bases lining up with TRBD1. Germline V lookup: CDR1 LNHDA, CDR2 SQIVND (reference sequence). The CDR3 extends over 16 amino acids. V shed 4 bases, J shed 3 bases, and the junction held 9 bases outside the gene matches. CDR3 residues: CASSTPGQVNNQPQHF. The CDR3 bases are TGTGCCAGTAGTACCCCCGGACAGGTTAACAATCAGCCCCAGCATTTT.

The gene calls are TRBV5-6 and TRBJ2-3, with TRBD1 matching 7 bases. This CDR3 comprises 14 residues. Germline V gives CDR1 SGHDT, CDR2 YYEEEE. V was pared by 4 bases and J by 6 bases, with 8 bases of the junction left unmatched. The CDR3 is CASSPGQPPDTQYF. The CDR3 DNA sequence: TGTGCCAGCAGCCCGGGACAGCCTCCGGATACGCAGTATTTT. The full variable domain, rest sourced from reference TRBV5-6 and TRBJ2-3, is DAGVTQSPTHLIKTRGQQVTLRCSPKSGHDTVSWYQQALGQGPQFIFQYYEEEERQRGNFPDRFSGHQFPNYSSELNVNALLLGDSALYLCASSPGQPPDTQYFGPGTRLTVL.

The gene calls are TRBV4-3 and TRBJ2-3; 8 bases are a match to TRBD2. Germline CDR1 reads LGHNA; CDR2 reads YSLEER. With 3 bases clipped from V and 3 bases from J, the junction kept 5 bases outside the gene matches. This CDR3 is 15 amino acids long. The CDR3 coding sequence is TGCGCCAGCAGCCACACCAGCGGGGGAACAGATACGCAGTATTTT. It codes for CASSHTSGGTDTQYF.

The CDR3 region is CASSSGLAGGQETQYF. In DNA form, the CDR3 reads TGTGCCAGCAGCTCAGGACTAGCGGGAGGCCAAGAGACCCAGTACTTC. The V call is TRBV7-6, the J call TRBJ2-5, with 14 bases matching TRBD2. Germline assignment: CDR1 SGHVS and CDR2 FNYEAQ. After removal of 4 bases from V and 1 base from J, the junction contained 2 bases not matched to a gene. This CDR3 comprises 16 residues.

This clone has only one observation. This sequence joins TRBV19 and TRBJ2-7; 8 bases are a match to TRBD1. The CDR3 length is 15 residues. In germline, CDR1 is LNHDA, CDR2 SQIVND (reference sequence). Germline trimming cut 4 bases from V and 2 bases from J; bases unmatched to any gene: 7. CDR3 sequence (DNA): TGTGCCAGTAGTAAGACGGACAGGGCTACCTACGAGCAGTACTTC. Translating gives CASSKTDRATYEQYF.

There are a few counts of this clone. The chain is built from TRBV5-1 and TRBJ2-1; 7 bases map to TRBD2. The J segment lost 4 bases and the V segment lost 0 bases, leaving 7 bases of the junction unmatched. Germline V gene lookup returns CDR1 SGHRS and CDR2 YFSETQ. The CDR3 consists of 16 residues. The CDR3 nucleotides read TGCGCCAGCAGCTTGGATGGGTCTAGCGGATACAATGAGCAGTTCTTC. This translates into CASSLDGSSGYNEQFF.

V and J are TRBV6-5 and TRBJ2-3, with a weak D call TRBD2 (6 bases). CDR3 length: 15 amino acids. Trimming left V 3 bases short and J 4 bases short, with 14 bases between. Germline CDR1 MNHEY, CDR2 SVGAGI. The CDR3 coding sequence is TGTGCCAGCAGTTATGGGACGGGAGTTGCAGATACGCAGTATTTT. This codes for CASSYGTGVADTQYF.

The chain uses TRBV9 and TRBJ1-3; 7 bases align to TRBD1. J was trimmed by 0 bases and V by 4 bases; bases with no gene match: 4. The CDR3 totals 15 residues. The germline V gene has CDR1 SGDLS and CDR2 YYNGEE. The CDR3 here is CASSPGTASGNTIYF. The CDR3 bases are TGTGCCAGCAGCCCAGGGACAGCCTCTGGAAACACCATATATTTT.

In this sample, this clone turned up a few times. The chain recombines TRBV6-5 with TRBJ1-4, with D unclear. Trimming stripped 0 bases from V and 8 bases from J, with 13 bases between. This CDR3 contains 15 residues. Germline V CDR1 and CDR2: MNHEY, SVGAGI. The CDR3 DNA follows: TGTGCCAGCAGTTACTCGCCCGCAGTACCCGAAAAACTGTTTTTT. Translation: CASSYSPAVPEKLFF.

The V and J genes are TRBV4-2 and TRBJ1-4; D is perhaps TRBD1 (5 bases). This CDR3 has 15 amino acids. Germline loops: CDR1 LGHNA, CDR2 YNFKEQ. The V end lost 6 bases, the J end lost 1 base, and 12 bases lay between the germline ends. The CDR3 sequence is CASRTSGGTNEKLFF. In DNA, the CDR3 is TGTGCCAGCAGGACCTCGGGGGGAACTAATGAAAAACTGTTTTTT.

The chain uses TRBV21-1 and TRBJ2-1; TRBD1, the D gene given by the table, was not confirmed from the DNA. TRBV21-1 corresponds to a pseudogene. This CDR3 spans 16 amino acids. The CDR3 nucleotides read TGTGCCAGCAGCAAAGGGTACCACCAGTCCTCAAATGAGCAGTTCTTC. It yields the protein CASSKGYHQSSNEQFF.